The rows below give T cell receptor beta chains drawn from one sample of a study of T cells in Graves' hyperthyroidism and ophthalmopathy. TCRdb passed the multiplex PCR reads through MiXCR, listing each CDR3 protein once. The sample contains a few hundred thousand distinct CDR3 sequences, about 15% of which appear only once. The sample was blood. Receptors originate from an older woman with Graves' ophthalmopathy. The CDR3 runs from the conserved cysteine through the conserved F or W. The listing skips clone size in some rows; elsewhere it reads once, few, many or a size class.

clone_size v_call cdr3_aa
many TRBV7-2 CASSYREQETQYF
many TRBV7-8 CASSATGVVDTQYF
NA TRBV10-3 CAIRGGPSHEQFF
once TRBV29-1 CSAVQGNGYTF
many TRBV12-3/TRBV12-4 CASSLAPRTAIQSNQPQHF
many TRBV7-2 CASSSTLGTEAFF
many TRBV5-1 CASSLASPDSRFNYGYTF
many TRBV6-1 CASSYSGGPTYNEQFF
once TRBV6-2/TRBV6-3 CASRQGPPAEQYF
many TRBV12-3/TRBV12-4 CASRQTGANNEQFF
few TRBV6-9 CASSLWGTGELFF
NA TRBV14 CASSGNSGYSYNEQFF
NA TRBV11-2 CASSRGTGDNEQFF
few TRBV10-3 CAISDFSRAMNTEAFF
many TRBV12-3/TRBV12-4 CASSFSRDNGYTF
NA TRBV20-1 CSARGVGIGTSASPTYNEQFF
NA TRBV11-2 CASSFFPKPTIMNTEAFF
many TRBV7-9 CASRKLAGDADTQYF
NA TRBV7-2 CANSLGREETQYF
NA TRBV9 CASSVVAGSGGSGNTIYF
many TRBV28 CASSLLSPRQGTEAFF
few TRBV20-1 CSAQGPSLTGELFF
many TRBV3-1 CASSQVIGGQAEQYF
many TRBV7-3 CASSLMSSGNGEQFF
many TRBV7-2 CASGFVHEQYF
many TRBV7-9 CASSLSLGQEYEQYF
many TRBV20-1 CSIQGGTTNEKLFF
NA TRBV5-4 CASSLSLDSLETQYF
many TRBV5-1 CASSPTLADTSTDTQYF
NA TRBV6-1 CASTQAGGLGNTIYF
many TRBV7-2 CASRSGGVETQYF